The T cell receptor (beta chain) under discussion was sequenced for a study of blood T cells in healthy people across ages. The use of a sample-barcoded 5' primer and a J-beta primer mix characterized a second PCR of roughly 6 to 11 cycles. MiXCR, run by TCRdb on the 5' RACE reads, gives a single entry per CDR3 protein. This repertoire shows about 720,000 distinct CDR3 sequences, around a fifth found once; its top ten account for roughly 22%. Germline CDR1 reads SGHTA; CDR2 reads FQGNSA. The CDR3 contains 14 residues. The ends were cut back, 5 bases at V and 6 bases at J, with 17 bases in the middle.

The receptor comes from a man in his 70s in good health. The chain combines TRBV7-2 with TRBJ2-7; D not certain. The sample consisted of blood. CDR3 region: CASSRSRVAVEQYV. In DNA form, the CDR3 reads TGTGCCAGCAGCCGCAGTCGGGTTGCGGTCGAGCAGTACGTC.